These 21 T cell receptor beta chains were all obtained from the same sample, sequenced in a study of T-cell memory formation after mild COVID-19. TCRdb processed the 5' RACE reads anew with MiXCR; each CDR3 protein has one entry. In the table there are roughly 340,000 distinct CDR3 sequences, more than 15% of which are singletons. The specimen was PBMCs or a T cell subset sorted from them (not recorded which). The receptors were sampled from a man in his late teens or twenties who had mild COVID-19 (a few samples of this study predate the infection). Cell type and time point are not known.

This chain links TRBV28 with TRBJ2-7; 9 nucleotides agree with TRBD1. The germline V gene encodes CDR1 MDHEN and CDR2 SYDVKM. J lost 7 bases, V lost 5 bases, and 3 bases had no gene match. The CDR3 runs 12 residues. As DNA, the CDR3 is TGTGCCAGCAGTACAGGGGGCTGGGAGCAGTACGTC. It translates to CASSTGGWEQYV.

This clonotype occurred a few times. CDR3 in DNA: TGTGCCAGCAGTCCGTACATGTACAATGAGCAGTTCTTC. This encodes CASSPYMYNEQFF. The chain employs TRBV7-2 and TRBJ2-1; D gene ambiguous. The V gene's germline CDR1 is SGHTA and CDR2 FQGNSA. V lost 6 bases and J 4 bases, leaving 10 bases between the germline ends. This CDR3 spans 13 amino acids.

The V call is TRBV20-1, the J call TRBJ1-1; D is unclear. Trimming shortened V by 3 bases and J by 1 base, and 12 bases separated the two germline ends. The germline gives CDR1 DFQATT, CDR2 SNEGSKA (reference sequence). This CDR3 region has 14 residues. The CDR3 region is CSARDRRGNTEAFF. CDR3 coding DNA: TGCAGTGCTAGGGACCGGCGGGGGAACACTGAAGCTTTCTTT.

The CDR3 coding sequence is TGTGCCAGCAGTTTAGGGGGGGCCACCAACAATGAGCAGTTCTTC. Protein: CASSLGGATNNEQFF. The rearrangement joins TRBV12-3 or TRBV12-4 to TRBJ2-1; D is tentatively TRBD1 or TRBD2 (6 bases each). Trimming shortened V by 1 base and J by 5 bases, and 12 bases separated the two germline ends. CDR3 length: 15 residues.

This rearrangement joins TRBV12-5 to TRBJ1-5; the match to TRBD1 covers 7 bases. The CDR3 consists of 17 residues. V shed 0 bases and J 3 bases; nucleotides not matched to a gene: 8. The V gene's germline CDR1 is LGHNT and CDR2 FRNRAP. CDR3: CASGLVLAGGFNQPQHF. DNA of the CDR3: TGTGCTAGTGGTTTGGTATTGGCAGGGGGTTTCAATCAGCCCCAGCATTTT.

There are a few counts of this clonotype. This rearrangement joins TRBV5-6 to TRBJ2-5, with D tentatively TRBD1 or TRBD2 (6 bases each). V was cut by 4 bases and J by 2 bases, with 18 bases left in between. In germline, CDR1 is SGHDT, CDR2 YYEEEE. The CDR3 runs to 16 residues. The CDR3 loop reads CASSVPGWGAQETQYF. The CDR3 region has the DNA TGTGCCAGCAGCGTCCCCGGGTGGGGGGCTCAAGAGACCCAGTACTTC.

This clonotype occurred many times. The chain uses TRBV5-1 and TRBJ1-4, with a tentative D call TRBD1 (5 bases). The V gene's germline CDR1 is SGHRS and CDR2 YFSETQ. The V gene lost 0 bases and the J gene lost 5 bases, with 8 bases spanning the gap. CDR3 size: 14 residues. CDR3 in DNA: TGCGCCAGCAGCTTGGAGGGGATGAATGAAAAACTGTTTTTT. This gives the protein CASSLEGMNEKLFF. Filled out from reference TRBV5-1 and TRBJ1-4, the complete variable domain reads KAGVTQTPRYLIKTRGQQVTLSCSPISGHRSVSWYQQTPGQGLQFLFEYFSETQRNKGNFPGRFSGRQFSNSRSEMNVSTLELGDSALYLCASSLEGMNEKLFFGSGTQLSVL.

There are a few counts of this clonotype. The rearrangement joins TRBV9 to TRBJ1-2; the D is unclear. This CDR3 spans 15 amino acids. Trimming stripped 4 bases from V and 4 bases from J, with 17 bases between. CDR1 and CDR2 (germline): SGDLS, YYNGEE. The CDR3 here is CASSTPHGQFYGYTF. DNA of the CDR3: TGTGCCAGCAGCACCCCCCACGGTCAGTTCTATGGCTACACCTTC. Combining the CDR3 with reference TRBV9 and TRBJ1-2 gives the whole variable domain DSGVTQTPKHLITATGQRVTLRCSPRSGDLSVYWYQQSLDQGLQFLIQYYNGEERAKGNILERFSAQQFPDLHSELNLSSLELGDSALYFCASSTPHGQFYGYTFGSGTRLTVV.

This clonotype has a count of ten or more. The V and J genes are TRBV11-1 and TRBJ2-3; no firm D call. With 6 bases removed from V and 2 bases from J, the gap between germline ends came to 6 bases. The CDR3 length is 12 residues. CDR1 is SGHAT, CDR2 FQDESV, per germline (reference sequence). The CDR3 here is CASRGFTDTQYF. The CDR3 DNA is TGTGCCAGCAGGGGGTTCACAGATACGCAGTATTTT.

The table lists this clonotype with a few counts. This sequence joins TRBV4-1 and TRBJ2-5; D ambiguous. Germline-derived CDR1 and CDR2 are MGHRA and YSYEKL. CDR3 length: 11 amino acids. V shed 3 bases and J shed 5 bases, with 4 bases lying between them. The CDR3, as DNA: TGCGCCAGCAGCCATAAGGAGACCCAGTACTTC. Protein sequence: CASSHKETQYF.

This clonotype was recorded at least ten times. The V and J genes are TRBV4-2 and TRBJ2-7, with D tentatively TRBD1 (5 bases). CDR1 and CDR2 from the germline V gene are LGHNA and YNFKEQ. The CDR3 is 15 amino acids. Trimming removed 0 bases from V and 3 bases from J, with 12 bases in between. In DNA form, the CDR3 reads TGTGCCAGCAGCCAAGAGCTCGCAGGGCGCTACGAGCAGTACGTC. Amino acids: CASSQELAGRYEQYV.

V and J are TRBV3-1 and TRBJ1-3; TRBD1 is a possible D gene (5 bases). CDR3 length: 14 residues. V shed 1 base and J shed 4 bases, with 8 bases lying between them. CDR1 and CDR2 (germline): LGHDT, YNNKEL (reference sequence). The CDR3 DNA reads TGTGCCAGCAGCCAAGTTGCAGGGGGAAACACCATATATTTT. It yields the protein CASSQVAGGNTIYF.

This clonotype was seen a handful of times. The rearrangement uses TRBV10-1 and TRBJ1-4; a possible D gene is TRBD1 (5 bases). Germline CDR1 and CDR2: WNHNN and SYGVQD (reference sequence). CDR3 length: 14 residues. V gave up 7 bases and J gave up 0 bases, with 9 bases separating them. The CDR3 is CASITGATNEKLFF. The CDR3 DNA follows: TGCGCCAGCATTACAGGAGCAACTAATGAAAAACTGTTTTTT.

The rearrangement uses TRBV11-2 and TRBJ2-4, with a tentative D call TRBD1 (6 bases). The CDR3 is 17 residues long. Trimming took 3 bases from V and 3 from J, leaving 18 bases between them. The germline V gene has CDR1 SGHAT and CDR2 FQNNGV. The CDR3 is CASSLGAWTAFKNIQYF. The CDR3 nucleotides are TGTGCCAGCAGCTTGGGCGCCTGGACAGCGTTCAAAAACATTCAGTACTTC.

This clonotype was counted only a few times. This chain uses TRBV11-1 with TRBJ2-4, with a weak D call TRBD2 (7 bases). From germline, CDR1 is SGHAT and CDR2 FQDESV (reference sequence). The CDR3 contains 14 residues. Deletions cut 5 bases from V and 6 bases from J, with 14 bases between. The CDR3 loop is CASSPRGGGNIQYF. CDR3 coding DNA: TGTGCCAGCAGCCCCAGGGGAGGGGGAAACATTCAGTACTTC. Looking up the rest from reference TRBV11-1 and TRBJ2-4 gives the full variable domain: EAEVAQSPRYKITEKSQAVAFWCDPISGHATLYWYRQILGQGPELLVQFQDESVVDDSQLPKDRFSAERLKGVDSTLKIQPAELGDSAMYLCASSPRGGGNIQYFGAGTRLSVL.

This clonotype showed up just a few times. The chain is built from TRBV9 and TRBJ2-1; D is ambiguous. The CDR3 is made up of 16 amino acids. V lost 0 bases and J 0 bases, leaving 10 bases between the germline ends. Germline V gene data show CDR1 as SGDLS and CDR2 as YYNGEE. Written as DNA, the CDR3 is TGTGCCAGCAGCGTAGGGCACGGCAGCTCCTACAATGAGCAGTTCTTC. Amino acid sequence: CASSVGHGSSYNEQFF.

In this sample, this clonotype turned up a few times. The gene calls are TRBV7-9 and TRBJ2-3, with unresolved D. The V gene lost 4 bases and the J gene lost 6 bases, with 14 bases spanning the gap. The CDR3 has 14 residues. Germline values: CDR1 SEHNR, CDR2 FQNEAQ (reference sequence). The CDR3 region is CASSSRPPRDTQYF. DNA of the CDR3: TGTGCCAGCAGCTCCCGCCCCCCGCGGGATACGCAGTATTTT.

V gene TRBV7-9 combines with J gene TRBJ2-7; perhaps TRBD1 as D (6 bases). The CDR3 contains 14 residues. Germline values: CDR1 SEHNR, CDR2 FQNEAQ (reference sequence). V lost 3 bases to trimming and J lost 3 bases, with 12 bases between them. This CDR3 reads CASSFAGAYYEQYF. CDR3 nucleotide sequence: TGTGCCAGCAGCTTTGCAGGGGCTTACTACGAGCAGTACTTC.

This clonotype was seen a handful of times. This rearrangement joins TRBV6-1 to TRBJ1-2; 8 bases agree with TRBD1. J lost 3 bases, V lost 2 bases, and 2 bases had no gene match. Germline CDR1 and CDR2: MNHNS and SASEGT. The CDR3 is 14 amino acids. The CDR3 region is CASSEYRGDYGYTF. The CDR3 bases are TGTGCCAGCAGTGAATACAGGGGGGACTATGGCTACACCTTC.

The chain employs TRBV6-2 or TRBV6-3 and TRBJ2-5; TRBD2 agrees at 7 bases. Germline lookup yields CDR1 MNHEY and CDR2 SVGEGT. The CDR3 length is 13 residues. V was clipped by 2 bases and J by 6 bases; unmatched bases: 3. CDR3: CASSYAGVKTQYF. CDR3 coding DNA: TGTGCCAGCAGTTACGCGGGGGTAAAGACCCAGTACTTC.

This clonotype was recorded a few times. This chain links TRBV20-1 with TRBJ1-5; D unclear. The CDR3 consists of 14 residues. Germline CDR1 DFQATT, CDR2 SNEGSKA (reference sequence). The V gene lost 0 bases and the J gene lost 2 bases, with 8 bases spanning the gap. The CDR3 is CSAREVPRNQPQHF. The CDR3 DNA reads TGCAGTGCTAGAGAGGTTCCTCGCAATCAGCCCCAGCATTTT.